A selection of T cell receptor beta chains follows, all from one sample in a study of blood T cell repertoires in COVID-19. Profiling relied on immunoSEQ multiplex PCR, and the TCRdb table lists in-frame clones only, not all of them. The sample holds roughly 250,000 clones; about 85% are singletons and the top ten take 6% to 9%. The sequenced sample was peripheral blood. The receptors were sampled from a man aged 55 to 70 who had recovered from COVID-19. CDR3s leave out the opening cysteine and the closing phenylalanine or tryptophan.

13,TRBJ2-5,TRBV11-3,ASSFSGGALETQY
15,TRBJ2-1,TRBV5-1,ASRSTQGGSSYNEQF
12,TRBJ1-4,TRBV5-4,ASSRTGRREKLF
11,TRBJ1-2,TRBV18,ASSSGQLYGYT
12,TRBJ2-7,TRBV2,ASQMDRGLYEQY
13,TRBJ2-5,TRBV11-3,ASSLRAGVQETQY
12,TRBJ1-5,TRBV19,ASSAKDRNQPQH
11,TRBJ2-5,TRBV18,ASSPGPQETQY
17,TRBJ1-5,TRBV19,ASSIEPSEGPSSNQPQH
13,TRBJ1-1,TRBV7-9,ASSPRTGEDTEAF
12,TRBJ2-1,TRBV5-5,ASSAGQAYNEQF
10,TRBJ1-2,TRBV10-2,ASSEGGLSYT
13,TRBJ2-1,TRBV6-2/TRBV6-3,ASSPGQGNYNEQF
13,TRBJ1-2,TRBV5-1,ASSSDFLANYGYT
11,TRBJ1-2,TRBV5-5,ASSPTRAGGYT
13,TRBJ1-4,TRBV5-1,ASSLGQGREEKLF
20,TRBJ2-3,TRBV27,ASSLSRSGGTSGGPSTDTQY
11,TRBJ2-7,TRBV6-5,ASGRAGGYEQY
10,TRBJ1-5,TRBV29-1,SVWATNQPQH
13,TRBJ2-1,TRBV24-1,ATSDVRGAYNEQF
14,TRBJ1-3,TRBV18,ASSSKDRGSGNTIY
13,TRBJ2-7,TRBV4-2,ASSQEGQGVYEQY
13,TRBJ2-7,TRBV6-5,ASSRPSPTAYEQY
14,TRBJ2-2,TRBV19,ASSIGDVGGTGELF
12,TRBJ2-7,TRBV7-9,ASSLRRGGGEQY
12,TRBJ2-3,TRBV30,AWSTRGSGDTQY
13,TRBJ1-6,TRBV27,ASSLYRGRDSPLH
14,TRBJ1-1,TRBV20-1,SARVDSRWRTTEAF
13,TRBJ1-2,TRBV7-6,ASSLNPGRGYGYT
14,TRBJ2-7,TRBV27,ASSLVAGQVIYEQY
14,TRBJ1-5,TRBV7-2,ASSLDRPGGHQPQH
11,TRBJ2-7,TRBV2,ASSTRQGYEQY
12,TRBJ2-1,TRBV28,ASSLRGPTFEQF
11,TRBJ1-1,TRBV5-4,ASSTYRGYDAF
12,TRBJ2-3,TRBV6-5,ASWTSGAGDTQY
11,TRBJ1-5,TRBV10-3,AISDREGQPQH
17,TRBJ1-1,TRBV14,ASSQDLGRAGGLDTEAF
13,TRBJ1-5,TRBV7-9,ASSLGNGENRPQH
17,TRBJ2-6,TRBV28,ASSLVRPGVGSGANVLT
14,TRBJ1-5,TRBV24-1,ATKITRQCPNQPQH
13,TRBJ1-2,TRBV7-6,ASSALKTLNYGYT
14,TRBJ2-7,TRBV4-1,ASSHRDTALYYEQY